One sample yielded the 27 T cell receptor beta chains listed below, sequenced in a study of T cells after posttransplantation cyclophosphamide (dated by TCRdb to the mid-2010s). Libraries came from the immunoSEQ multiplex PCR assay. As stored in TCRdb, this immuneACCESS dataset retains in-frame rearrangements with V and J assigned. A fraction of the clones does not appear; measured against another copy, unresolved V genes explain less than half of the discrepancy, and the remainder lacks a known reason. This sample was tabulated with 36,000 or so clones, among which there are no singletons. Together, the top ten hold roughly 1.1% of the sample. The sequencing input was PBMCs. These receptor sequences come from a girl under 18 in good health, CMV-negative, and a related stem cell transplant donor.

This clone was seen a few times. The chain joins TRBV7-6 to TRBJ1-1, with 12 bases identical to TRBD1. The CDR3 has 16 residues. V lost 3 bases, J lost 5 bases, and 7 bases stayed unmatched. CDR1 SGHVS and CDR2 FNYEAQ come from the germline V gene. For the CDR3, the DNA is TGTGCCAGCAGCTTGGGACAGGGGGCCTTGGGGACTGAAGCTTTCTTT. Protein product: CASSLGQGALGTEAFF.

This clone was recorded a few times. The chain recombines TRBV4-1 with TRBJ2-7; 9 bases are shared with TRBD1. The CDR3 consists of 14 residues. In germline, CDR1 is MGHRA, CDR2 YSYEKL. The J segment lost 6 bases and the V segment lost 3 bases, leaving 6 bases of the junction unmatched. The CDR3 DNA sequence: TGCGCCAGCAGCCAGAGGGGACAGGGTACCGAGCAGTACTTC. Its translation is CASSQRGQGTEQYF.

The chain is built from TRBV7-2 and TRBJ2-1; unclear D gene. The germline gives CDR1 SGHTA, CDR2 FQGNSA. CDR3 length equals 17 residues. The germline V and J ends were trimmed by 0 bases and 0 bases, with 12 bases remaining between them. DNA for the CDR3: TGTGCCAGCAGCTTAGCGCGAGGAACCTTCTCCTACAATGAGCAGTTCTTC. This translates into CASSLARGTFSYNEQFF.

This clone was counted many times. This chain uses TRBV6-1 with TRBJ1-5; D is unresolved. Looked up from germline, CDR1 is MNHNS and CDR2 is SASEGT. This CDR3 contains 13 residues. Trimming removed 3 bases at V and 7 bases at J, with 10 bases between. The DNA of the CDR3 is TGTGCCAGCAGTGACTTTGGCATCCAGCCCCAGCATTTT. Amino acids: CASSDFGIQPQHF.

This clone turned up a few times. The chain is built from TRBV27 and TRBJ2-7, with a possible D match to TRBD1 (7 bases). Trimming left V 2 bases short and J 3 bases short, with 14 bases between. Germline V lookup: CDR1 MNHEY, CDR2 SMNVEV (reference sequence). CDR3 length: 15 amino acids. CDR3 amino acids: CASSLGGGGVYEQYF. The CDR3 DNA reads as TGTGCCAGCAGTTTAGGAGGGGGCGGTGTCTACGAGCAGTACTTC.

This clone appeared many times. The rearrangement links TRBV6-1 to TRBJ1-2; TRBD1 might be the D (5 bases). Deletions cut 6 bases from V and 8 bases from J, with 16 bases between. The V gene's germline CDR1 is MNHNS and CDR2 SASEGT. This CDR3 is built from 13 residues. The CDR3 loop is CASRETVILGYTF. The CDR3 DNA follows: TGTGCCAGCAGGGAGACAGTTATCTTGGGCTACACCTTC.

Ten or more counts support this clone. The rearrangement uses TRBV9 and TRBJ1-1, with 8 positions matching TRBD1. The trim removed 2 bases at V and 6 bases at J, leaving 3 bases unmatched. The CDR3 has 13 amino acids. CDR1 is SGDLS and CDR2 is YYNGEE in the germline V gene. CDR3 sequence reads: CASSVDREAEAFF. The CDR3 nucleotides read TGTGCCAGCAGCGTGGACAGGGAGGCTGAAGCTTTCTTT. The full variable domain, rest sourced from reference TRBV9 and TRBJ1-1, is DSGVTQTPKHLITATGQRVTLRCSPRSGDLSVYWYQQSLDQGLQFLIQYYNGEERAKGNILERFSAQQFPDLHSELNLSSLELGDSALYFCASSVDREAEAFFGQGTRLTVV.

This clone was seen many times. The chain joins TRBV5-4 to TRBJ1-1; no firm D call. The CDR3 is 17 residues long. Looked up from germline, CDR1 is SGHNT and CDR2 is YYREEE (reference sequence). V was pared by 4 bases and J by 1 base, with 20 bases between. The CDR3 reads CASSVPKEGWKNTEAFF. CDR3 in DNA: TGTGCCAGCAGCGTACCGAAGGAGGGATGGAAGAACACTGAAGCTTTCTTT.

The chain uses TRBV28 and TRBJ2-7, with D maybe TRBD1 (5 bases). Germline CDR1 MDHEN, CDR2 SYDVKM. This CDR3 has 14 amino acids. Between the trimmed V and J ends, which lost 3 bases and 3 bases, there was a span of 12 bases. The CDR3 reads CASSFSGQGYEQYF. The CDR3 region has the DNA TGTGCCAGCAGTTTTAGTGGCCAGGGCTACGAGCAGTACTTC.

This clone was picked up many times. The chain recombines TRBV5-4 with TRBJ1-2; D gene uncertain. The germline V and J ends were trimmed by 1 base and 5 bases, with 15 bases remaining between them. The CDR3 extends over 15 amino acids. CDR1 and CDR2 from the germline V gene are SGHNT and YYREEE (reference sequence). CDR3 loop: CASSLFTGSIYGYTF. For the CDR3, the DNA is TGTGCCAGCAGCTTGTTCACCGGGTCGATTTATGGCTACACCTTC.

This clone has a handful of counts. Germline and junction disagree at one end, which may indicate a read error. The chain carries TRBV10-2 and TRBJ2-3; TRBD2 aligns across 8 bases. The CDR3 runs 14 residues. The germline V gene encodes CDR1 WSHSY and CDR2 SAAADI. The chain's CDR3 is CASTWSGGTDTRYF. As DNA, the CDR3 is TGCGCCAGCACCTGGAGCGGGGGCACAGATACGCGGTATTTT.

This clone has at least ten counts. The V gene is TRBV28, the J gene TRBJ1-3; TRBD1 aligns across 7 bases. This CDR3 comprises 15 residues. The V gene's germline CDR1 is MDHEN and CDR2 SYDVKM. J lost 3 bases, V lost 3 bases, and 5 bases had no gene match. This CDR3 reads CASSFQGEHGNTIYF. The DNA of the CDR3 is TGTGCCAGCAGTTTTCAGGGGGAACATGGAAACACCATATATTTT.

CDR3: CASSLGRGAGEQFF. CDR3 DNA: TGTGCCAGCAGCTTAGGACGTGGGGCCGGTGAGCAGTTCTTC. This chain uses TRBV11-1 with TRBJ2-1; D is perhaps TRBD1 (5 bases). The CDR3 length is 14 residues. Trimming took 1 base from V and 9 from J, leaving 13 bases between them. Germline V gene data show CDR1 as SGHAT and CDR2 as FQDESV (reference sequence).

Only a few counts were recorded for this clone. The chain recombines TRBV18 with TRBJ2-1, with TRBD1 as a possible D gene (6 bases). Trimming shortened V by 2 bases and J by 4 bases, and 12 bases separated the two germline ends. Per germline, CDR1 KGHSH and CDR2 LQKENI. This CDR3 region has 15 residues. The CDR3 DNA reads TGTGCCAGCTCACCAGCGCTACAGGGTTACAATGAGCAGTTCTTC. Protein: CASSPALQGYNEQFF.

This clone was detected ten times or more. The rearrangement joins TRBV5-5 to TRBJ2-7; D is undetermined. Germline V CDR1 and CDR2: SGHKS, YYEKEE (reference sequence). The ends were cut back, 4 bases at V and 7 bases at J, with 9 bases in the middle. The CDR3 covers 11 residues. CDR3 sequence (DNA): TGTGCCAGCAGCCCCGGTATGGAGCAGTACTTC. Translated: CASSPGMEQYF.

This clone turned up a few times. V usage is TRBV12-5 and J usage is TRBJ2-5; D is unclear. Trimming stripped 7 bases from V and 5 bases from J, with 8 bases between. Germline V lookup: CDR1 LGHNT, CDR2 FRNRAP. This CDR3 spans 11 amino acids. CDR3 amino acids: CASVRRETQYF. The CDR3 DNA reads as TGTGCTAGTGTCCGCCGGGAGACCCAGTACTTC.

In this sample, this clone turned up many times. The chain is built from TRBV5-5 and TRBJ1-6; no clear D gene. V lost 1 base, J lost 0 bases, and 8 bases lay in between. The CDR3 is 16 residues long. Germline loops: CDR1 SGHKS, CDR2 YYEKEE (reference sequence). The CDR3 spells CASSLTAISYNSPLHF. CDR3 in DNA: TGTGCCAGCAGCTTGACTGCCATCTCCTATAATTCACCCCTCCACTTT.

The chain couples TRBV29-1 to TRBJ2-1; TRBD2 might be the D (7 bases). CDR3 size: 13 residues. In germline, CDR1 is SQVTM, CDR2 ANQGSEA. CDR3 in amino acids: CGGGGSSYNEQFF. In DNA form, the CDR3 reads TGCGGAGGGGGGGGAAGTTCCTACAATGAGCAGTTCTTC.

V gene TRBV7-8 combines with J gene TRBJ2-5; a possible D gene is TRBD2 (5 bases). The CDR3 totals 17 residues. Trimming removed 5 bases from V and 1 base from J, with 20 bases in between. CDR1 is SGHVS and CDR2 is FQNEAQ in the germline V gene. Written as DNA, the CDR3 is TGTGCCAGCAGCCCTAATTTCGCGGTGCGGGCCCAAGAGACCCAGTACTTC. It codes for CASSPNFAVRAQETQYF. Drawing the rest from reference TRBV7-8 and TRBJ2-5, the complete variable domain is GAGVSQSPRYKVAKRGQDVALRCDPISGHVSLFWYQQALGQGPEFLTYFQNEAQLDKSGLPSDRFFAERPEGSVSTLKIQRTQQEDSAVYLCASSPNFAVRAQETQYFGPGTRLLVL.

This clone was seen ten or more times. The rearrangement links TRBV21-1 to TRBJ2-1; TRBD2, the table's D call, lacks a check against the DNA. TRBV21-1 is reported as a pseudogene. The CDR3 runs 15 residues. The CDR3 nucleotides read TGTGCCAGCAACCTGGGGGGAGGCCCCTACAATGAGCAGTTCTTC. Translation gives CASNLGGGPYNEQFF.

This clone was seen a few times. This chain's CDR3 is CASSFPAGGGDGYTF. CDR3 nucleotide sequence: TGTGCCAGCAGTTTTCCCGCAGGGGGCGGGGATGGCTACACCTTC. The rearrangement joins TRBV28 to TRBJ1-2, with TRBD1 identical over 8 bases. Per the germline V gene, CDR1 is MDHEN and CDR2 is SYDVKM. CDR3 size: 15 residues. Trimming removed 3 bases from V and 6 bases from J; junction bases left unmatched: 9.

This clone showed up many times. V gene TRBV10-3 combines with J gene TRBJ2-1, with TRBD1 as a possible D gene (6 bases). This CDR3 is 17 amino acids long. Germline CDR1 ENHRY, CDR2 SYGVKD. V lost 4 bases, J lost 5 bases, and 21 bases lay in between. This CDR3 reads CAISGRPTGQQNNEQFF. CDR3 coding DNA: TGTGCCATCAGTGGGCGACCGACAGGACAACAAAACAATGAGCAGTTCTTC.

The chain employs TRBV19 and TRBJ2-7, with 8 bases identical to TRBD1. The CDR3 totals 17 residues. The germline gives CDR1 LNHDA, CDR2 SQIVND (reference sequence). Trimming at V came to 6 bases and at J to 0 bases, leaving 13 bases not matched to a gene. Written as DNA, the CDR3 is TGTGCCAGTAGCCGAAACCGGGACAGGTCACCCTCCTACGAGCAGTACTTC. As protein: CASSRNRDRSPSYEQYF. The entire variable domain, with the rest obtained from reference TRBV19 and TRBJ2-7, is as follows: DGGITQSPKYLFRKEGQNVTLSCEQNLNHDAMYWYRQDPGQGLRLIYYSQIVNDFQKGDIAEGYSVSREKKESFPLTVTSAQKNPTAFYLCASSRNRDRSPSYEQYFGPGTRLTVT.

This clone was observed a handful of times. The chain carries TRBV9 and TRBJ1-3, with D tentatively TRBD1 (6 bases). Germline V gives CDR1 SGDLS, CDR2 YYNGEE. The CDR3 totals 14 residues. Trimming removed 4 bases at V and 0 bases at J, with 8 bases between. For the CDR3, the DNA is TGTGCCAGCAGCACACAGGGCTCTGGAAACACCATATATTTT. It yields the protein CASSTQGSGNTIYF.

With respect to this clone: At one boundary the junction diverges from the germline segment, which might be a read error. The rearrangement joins TRBV29-1 to TRBJ1-4, with unresolved D. This CDR3 has 13 residues. Germline V gene lookup returns CDR1 SQVTM and CDR2 ANQGSEA. CDR3 in DNA: TGCAGCGTTAGCGTAGGCACTAATGAAAGACTGTTTTTT. Encoded protein: CSVSVGTNERLFF.

This clone was observed at least ten times. The chain is built from TRBV25-1 and TRBJ2-7; perhaps TRBD2 as D (6 bases). The CDR3 sequence is 13 residues long. V was clipped by 4 bases and J by 2 bases, with 9 bases between them. CDR1 is MGHDK, CDR2 SYGVNS, per germline. The CDR3 coding sequence is TGTGCCAGCAGTGTCGGGGGTACCTACGAGCAGTACTTC. Translated: CASSVGGTYEQYF.

Ten or more counts support this clone. The chain recombines TRBV23-1 with TRBJ1-1; TRBD1 matches at 7 bases. TRBV23-1 is annotated as an ORF whose role is uncertain. Trimming took 0 bases from V and 5 from J; bases not matched to a gene: 3. This CDR3 has 14 residues. DNA of the CDR3: TGCGCCAGCAGTCAATCGGACAGGAGGACTGAAGCTTTCTTT. The encoded protein is CASSQSDRRTEAFF.